The sequence of this TCR beta chain was determined in a study of blood T cell repertoires in COVID-19. As for the study in general: The samples span acute and convalescent COVID-19 from the United States, Italy and Spain. T cells, B-cell-depleted T cells, or PBMCs supplied cDNA or gDNA.

Clones were read by immunoSEQ multiplex PCR, and TCRdb kept only the in-frame ones, dropping some. The data contain roughly 400,000 clones, roughly 90% of them singletons. Participant reports of clinical history set cohort assignment. Those designated as exposed participants met a COVID-19 case within 2 weeks before study entry. The CDR3 runs 23 residues. This sequence joins TRBV21-1 and TRBJ1-1; the table's D call TRBD1 went unverified against the DNA. TRBV21-1 counts as a pseudogene. The sample taken for sequencing was PBMCs or T cells enriched from blood (not recorded which). This TCR was sampled from a woman in her thirties or forties who had been exposed to COVID-19. CDR3: CASSKRGGSGILGPAYEHTEAFF. The CDR3 DNA sequence: TGTGCCAGCAGCAAAAGAGGGGGATCGGGGATTTTGGGGCCCGCGTATGAACACACTGAAGCTTTCTTT.